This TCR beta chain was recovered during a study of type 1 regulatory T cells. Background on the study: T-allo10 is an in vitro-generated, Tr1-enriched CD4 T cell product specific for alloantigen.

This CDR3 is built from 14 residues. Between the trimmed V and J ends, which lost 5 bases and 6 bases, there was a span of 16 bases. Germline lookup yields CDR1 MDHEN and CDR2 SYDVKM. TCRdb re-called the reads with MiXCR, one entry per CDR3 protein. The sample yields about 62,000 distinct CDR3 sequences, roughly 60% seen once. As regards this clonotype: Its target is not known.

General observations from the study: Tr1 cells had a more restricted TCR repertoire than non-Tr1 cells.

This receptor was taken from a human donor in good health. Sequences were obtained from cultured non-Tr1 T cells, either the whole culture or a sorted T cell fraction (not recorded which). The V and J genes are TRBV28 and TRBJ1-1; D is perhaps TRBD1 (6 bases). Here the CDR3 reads CASSGDIGRAEAFF. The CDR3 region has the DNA TGTGCCAGCAGTGGGGACATTGGAAGGGCTGAAGCTTTCTTT.